A single sample is the source of the 31 T cell receptor beta chains below, sequenced in a study of T cells in narcolepsy. Some clones are missing from TCRdb's copy, which holds only in-frame ones; the method was immunoSEQ multiplex PCR. The repertoire includes some 34,000 clones, roughly 90% of them detected once, and 1.2% sits in the top ten. The sample was CD45RA- memory CD4+ T cells from PBMCs. The receptor source for this set is a human donor with narcolepsy.

This clone was recorded once. V gene TRBV5-1 combines with J gene TRBJ2-3; 14 bases align to TRBD2. After removal of 1 base from V and 0 bases from J, the junction contained 7 bases not matched to a gene. Germline V gene sequence: CDR1 SGHRS, CDR2 YFSETQ. The CDR3 covers 19 residues. The CDR3 reads CASSLPTSGGAESTDTQYF. CDR3 nucleotide sequence: TGCGCCAGCAGCTTGCCGACTAGCGGGGGGGCCGAGAGCACAGATACGCAGTATTTT.

The chain couples TRBV10-1 to TRBJ2-7; D is perhaps TRBD1 (5 bases). This CDR3 contains 15 residues. V gave up 4 bases and J gave up 3 bases, with 16 bases separating them. Germline CDR1 WNHNN, CDR2 SYGVQD (reference sequence). The CDR3 here is CASSGSGSSFYEQYF. The CDR3 DNA reads as TGCGCCAGCAGTGGGTCAGGGTCCTCCTTCTACGAGCAGTACTTC.

In DNA form, the CDR3 reads TGTGCCAGCAGAGGGAGGGGGGACTCCTACGAGCAGTACTTC. Translating it yields CASRGRGDSYEQYF. The V gene is TRBV6-5, the J gene TRBJ2-5; tentative D call: TRBD2 (7 bases). The J call may be in error: the DNA end matches TRBJ2-7 better. Germline V gives CDR1 MNHEY, CDR2 SVGAGI. The CDR3 is 14 residues long.

The chain joins TRBV28 to TRBJ1-2; no reliable D call. V was pared by 6 bases and J by 2 bases, with 4 bases between. CDR1 is MDHEN and CDR2 is SYDVKM in the germline V gene. The CDR3 runs to 11 residues. The CDR3 loop is CASRANYGYTF. CDR3 in DNA: TGTGCCAGCAGGGCGAACTATGGCTACACCTTC.

The chain couples TRBV10-3 to TRBJ1-5; possibly TRBD1 for D (5 bases). Germline CDR1 reads ENHRY; CDR2 reads SYGVKD. The CDR3 loop spans 14 amino acids. The V gene lost 7 bases and the J gene lost 3 bases, with 13 bases spanning the gap. CDR3 coding DNA: TGTGCCATCAAGGCAGGGACCAACAATCAGCCCCAGCATTTT. This encodes CAIKAGTNNQPQHF.

CDR3 DNA sequence: TGTGCCAGCAGTTTGACAGGGCCCCAAGAGACCCAGTACTTC. Translated: CASSLTGPQETQYF. The chain joins TRBV28 to TRBJ2-5; the match to TRBD1 covers 7 bases. The germline V gene encodes CDR1 MDHEN and CDR2 SYDVKM. J gave up 1 base and V 3 bases, and 2 bases lay outside the gene matches. The CDR3 runs to 14 residues.

The chain uses TRBV6-1 and TRBJ2-6, with unresolved D. The length of the CDR3 is 15 residues. Germline V gives CDR1 MNHNS, CDR2 SASEGT. Trimming left V 0 bases short and J 0 bases short, with 3 bases between. The CDR3, as DNA: TGTGCCAGCAGTGAAGCGGGCTCTGGGGCCAACGTCCTGACTTTC. Residues: CASSEAGSGANVLTF.

The chain is built from TRBV6-1 and TRBJ1-1; tentative D call: TRBD1 (5 bases). The CDR3 spans 14 residues. Germline V gives CDR1 MNHNS, CDR2 SASEGT. V was trimmed by 3 bases and J by 0 bases, leaving 8 bases between them. CDR3 DNA: TGTGCCAGCAGTGATCAGGGTGTGAACACTGAAGCTTTCTTT. This translates into CASSDQGVNTEAFF.

The rearrangement links TRBV27 to TRBJ2-1, with 9 nucleotides matching TRBD1. V trimming: 6 bases; J trimming: 6 bases; junction bases outside the gene matches: 12. Germline-derived CDR1 and CDR2 are MNHEY and SMNVEV (reference sequence). The CDR3 sequence is 16 residues long. The CDR3 is CASREGALDRGNEQFF. The CDR3 nucleotides read TGTGCCAGCAGAGAGGGGGCATTGGACAGGGGCAATGAGCAGTTCTTC.

CDR3 DNA sequence: TGCACCAGCAGCCAAGCAATCCAGCATTTT. Translated: CTSSQAIQHF. V gene TRBV1 combines with J gene TRBJ1-5; the table names TRBD1, a call not compared with the DNA. TRBV1 is described as a pseudogene. The CDR3 totals 10 residues.

This clone appeared a single time. The chain uses TRBV7-9 and TRBJ2-7; a possible D gene is TRBD2 (7 bases). Trimming stripped 4 bases from V and 2 bases from J, with 21 bases between. This CDR3 comprises 17 residues. Germline V gene data show CDR1 as SEHNR and CDR2 as FQNEAQ (reference sequence). The CDR3 reads CASSSFPPGGGPYEQYF. DNA of the CDR3: TGTGCCAGCAGCTCATTCCCCCCGGGCGGGGGCCCCTACGAGCAGTACTTC.

The count of this clone is one. V gene TRBV7-3 combines with J gene TRBJ2-6; the D call may be TRBD1 or TRBD2 (5 bases each). The CDR3 length is 18 residues. Germline-derived CDR1 and CDR2 are SGHTA and FQGTGA. Trimming removed 2 bases from V and 0 bases from J, with 14 bases in between. This CDR3 is CASSLQGTANSGANVLTF. CDR3 DNA sequence: TGTGCCAGCAGCTTACAAGGGACGGCCAACTCTGGGGCCAACGTCCTGACTTTC.

V is TRBV18 and J is TRBJ2-3; 9 bases line up with TRBD2. Trimming at V came to 2 bases and at J to 0 bases, leaving 3 bases not matched to a gene. The CDR3 runs to 16 residues. Germline-derived CDR1 and CDR2 are KGHSH and LQKENI. The CDR3 sequence is CASSPFTSGSTDTQYF. The CDR3 nucleotides read TGTGCCAGCTCACCATTTACTAGCGGGAGCACAGATACGCAGTATTTT.

With respect to this clone: One end of the junction varies from germline; a read error may be responsible. The rearrangement uses TRBV6-4 and TRBJ2-2; possible D gene TRBD2, 5 bases. Germline V gene data show CDR1 as MRHNA and CDR2 as SNTAGT. The CDR3 totals 13 residues. CDR3 nucleotide sequence: TGTGCCAGCAGGGACTGGAAGACCGGGGAGCTGTTTTTT. The encoded protein is CASRDWKTGELFF.

This sequence joins TRBV4-3 and TRBJ1-1; no clear D. Trimming cost V 0 bases and J 7 bases, with 9 bases left between them. Germline V lookup: CDR1 LGHNA, CDR2 YSLEER. The CDR3 is 13 residues long. The CDR3, as DNA: TGCGCCAGCAGCCAAGATATAGGAGTTGAAGCTTTCTTT. Residues: CASSQDIGVEAFF.

The chain is built from TRBV27 and TRBJ1-1; D possibly corresponds to TRBD1 (6 bases). Between the trimmed V and J ends, which lost 3 bases and 0 bases, there was a span of 14 bases. The CDR3 extends over 16 amino acids. Germline lookup yields CDR1 MNHEY and CDR2 SMNVEV (reference sequence). The CDR3 DNA reads TGTGCCAGCAGTTTTTCGGGGGGCTGGGTGAACACTGAAGCTTTCTTT. Translating gives CASSFSGGWVNTEAFF.

This rearrangement joins TRBV5-6 to TRBJ1-3, with a tentative D call TRBD1 (6 bases). Germline CDR1 reads SGHDT; CDR2 reads YYEEEE. The CDR3 spans 15 residues. The germline V and J ends were trimmed by 3 bases and 3 bases, with 13 bases remaining between them. CDR3 sequence (DNA): TGTGCCAGCAGCTCGTCCGGGACACTTGGAAACACCATATATTTT. Amino acid sequence: CASSSSGTLGNTIYF.

The rearrangement joins TRBV9 to TRBJ2-2; D possibly corresponds to TRBD1 (6 bases). V lost 1 base and J 7 bases, leaving 14 bases between the germline ends. Per the germline V gene, CDR1 is SGDLS and CDR2 is YYNGEE. CDR3 length equals 15 residues. CDR3 sequence: CASSVQARGGGELFF. CDR3 in DNA: TGTGCCAGCAGCGTACAAGCGAGAGGGGGCGGGGAGCTGTTTTTT.

The CDR3 loop is CASSLVGLGGYTF. The CDR3 DNA reads TGTGCCAGCAGCTTAGTTGGCCTCGGTGGCTACACCTTC. This chain joins TRBV7-8 and TRBJ1-2; D is uncertain. Deletions cut 1 base from V and 7 bases from J, with 10 bases between. The V gene's germline CDR1 is SGHVS and CDR2 FQNEAQ. This CDR3 is built from 13 residues. Together with reference TRBV7-8 and TRBJ1-2, the CDR3 gives the full variable domain: GAGVSQSPRYKVAKRGQDVALRCDPISGHVSLFWYQQALGQGPEFLTYFQNEAQLDKSGLPSDRFFAERPEGSVSTLKIQRTQQEDSAVYLCASSLVGLGGYTFGSGTRLTVV.

The rearrangement links TRBV5-5 to TRBJ1-3; TRBD1 is a possible D gene (5 bases). V lost 2 bases and J 8 bases, leaving 14 bases between the germline ends. CDR3 length: 14 amino acids. Germline loops: CDR1 SGHKS, CDR2 YYEKEE (reference sequence). CDR3 DNA sequence: TGTGCCAGCAGCTTTGGGGGTACTCGGGACACCATATATTTT. Translation: CASSFGGTRDTIYF.

The J gene is TRBJ2-1, the V gene TRBV9, with 8 bases fitting TRBD2. The CDR3 is 14 amino acids. After removal of 3 bases from V and 7 bases from J, the junction contained 6 bases not matched to a gene. Germline V gene lookup returns CDR1 SGDLS and CDR2 YYNGEE. This chain's CDR3 is CASSAPGLENEQFF. Here the CDR3 DNA reads TGTGCCAGCAGCGCCCCGGGACTAGAGAATGAGCAGTTCTTC.

This clone has more than one count but fewer than ten. The DNA of the CDR3 is TGTGCCAGCAGTTACTCGGAGGGACAGCCCCAGCATTTT. Translating it yields CASSYSEGQPQHF. This chain joins TRBV6-6 and TRBJ1-5; no firm D call. CDR1 and CDR2 from the germline V gene are MNHNY and SVGAGI (reference sequence). The CDR3 length is 13 residues. Trimming cost V 0 bases and J 7 bases, with 7 bases left between them.

The gene calls are TRBV14 and TRBJ2-3, with D maybe TRBD1 (5 bases). The V gene's germline CDR1 is SGHDN and CDR2 FVKESK. The CDR3 length is 17 residues. V dropped 6 bases and J dropped 4 bases, with 23 bases sitting between them. The CDR3 nucleotides read TGTGCCAGCAGTACTAAGCCGACCAGGGTATCATCAGATACGCAGTATTTT. Protein: CASSTKPTRVSSDTQYF.

The chain combines TRBV6-5 with TRBJ1-1; TRBD1 matches at 7 bases. CDR3 length equals 15 residues. V dropped 2 bases and J dropped 2; count of bases not matched to a gene: 5. The V gene's germline CDR1 is MNHEY and CDR2 SVGAGI. The CDR3 sequence: CASSYGGGGNTEAFF. As DNA, the CDR3 is TGTGCCAGCAGTTACGGGGGAGGGGGCAACACTGAAGCTTTCTTT.

The chain uses TRBV7-3 and TRBJ1-5; a weak D match, TRBD1 (5 bases). Per the germline V gene, CDR1 is SGHTA and CDR2 is FQGTGA. V was cut by 4 bases and J by 0 bases, with 7 bases left in between. The CDR3 is made up of 14 amino acids. The CDR3 sequence: CASSSGSSNQPQHF. CDR3 in DNA: TGTGCCAGCAGCTCAGGGTCTAGCAATCAGCCCCAGCATTTT.

V gene TRBV7-2 combines with J gene TRBJ1-3, with D perhaps matching TRBD1 (5 bases). This CDR3 has 15 residues. The germline V gene encodes CDR1 SGHTA and CDR2 FQGNSA. V lost 5 bases and J lost 0, with 11 bases in between. The CDR3 loop reads CASSPHRNSGNTIYF. In DNA form, the CDR3 reads TGTGCCAGCAGCCCCCACAGGAACTCTGGAAACACCATATATTTT.

The chain joins TRBV14 to TRBJ2-4; the D gene is possibly TRBD1 (6 bases). CDR3 length: 17 amino acids. Germline V gives CDR1 SGHDN, CDR2 FVKESK. Trimming pared 1 base from V and 0 bases from J, leaving 13 bases between. The CDR3 region is CASSQGGRRLAKNIQYF. For the CDR3, the DNA is TGTGCCAGCAGCCAAGGGGGGCGGAGACTAGCCAAAAACATTCAGTACTTC.

CDR3 in DNA: TGTGCCAGCAGCCTAGCGGGAGCCCCCAACGAGCAGTACTTC. The encoded protein is CASSLAGAPNEQYF. The rearrangement links TRBV28 to TRBJ2-5, with 10 positions matching TRBD2. Matching the DNA end better, TRBJ2-7 makes the J call doubtful. This CDR3 comprises 14 residues. In germline, CDR1 is MDHEN, CDR2 SYDVKM.

This sequence joins TRBV5-5 and TRBJ2-1; D gene ambiguous. V was shortened by 2 bases and J by 8 bases, with 14 bases between the two germline ends. The CDR3 is made up of 14 amino acids. CDR1 is SGHKS and CDR2 is YYEKEE in the germline V gene (reference sequence). CDR3 in DNA: TGTGCCAGCAGCTTCAACTCCGCGAGAGATGAGCAGTTCTTC. Protein sequence: CASSFNSARDEQFF. The entire variable domain, with the rest obtained from reference TRBV5-5 and TRBJ2-1, is as follows: DAGVTQSPTHLIKTRGQQVTLRCSPISGHKSVSWYQQVLGQGPQFIFQYYEKEERGRGNFPDRFSARQFPNYSSELNVNALLLGDSALYLCASSFNSARDEQFFGPGTRLTVL.

The CDR3 is CASSPRTETYEQYF. CDR3 nucleotides: TGTGCCAGCAGTCCTCGGACCGAAACCTACGAGCAGTACTTC. The chain joins TRBV27 to TRBJ2-7; D uncertain. Per the germline V gene, CDR1 is MNHEY and CDR2 is SMNVEV (reference sequence). Trimming took off 5 bases at V and 2 bases at J, with 13 bases between the two ends. CDR3 length: 14 residues.

The chain combines TRBV27 with TRBJ1-6, with D possibly being TRBD1 (6 bases). This CDR3 has 13 amino acids. The germline gives CDR1 MNHEY, CDR2 SMNVEV (reference sequence). Trimming pared 5 bases from V and 10 bases from J, leaving 12 bases between. The CDR3 spells CASSPHRESPLHF. The CDR3 DNA reads TGTGCCAGCAGTCCACACAGGGAGTCACCCCTCCACTTT.